The clone carrying this T cell receptor beta chain was observed a handful of times. Its antigen remains unknown. The sample belongs to a study of OX40 agonist ivuxolimab in advanced cancers. Turning to the study itself: A diagnosis of hepatocellular carcinoma, melanoma, renal cell or head and neck cancer was present in dose-escalation patients. Three patients had partial responses: one hepatocellular carcinoma, two cutaneous melanoma.

Profiled with immunoSEQ multiplex PCR; TCRdb holds only in-frame clones, not every one. The sample lists some 140,000 clones, 75% to 95% seen once, with 1.1% in the top ten. Whole-study findings and limits: Clonal expansion among partial responders at 0.1-3.0 mg/kg ranked near the lowest. CD4+ and CD8+ blood T cells expanded clonally by week 6 at 0.1 to 3.0 mg/kg.

This CDR3 comprises 15 residues. V gave up 6 bases and J gave up 2 bases, with 14 bases separating them. The V gene's germline CDR1 is MDHEN and CDR2 SYDVKM. The TCR comes from an adult with an advanced solid tumor such as melanoma, head and neck, liver or kidney cancer. The sequenced sample was CD4+ or CD8+ T cells sorted from blood, obtained in a trial of the OX40 agonist ivuxolimab. The rearrangement links TRBV28 to TRBJ2-1; D might be TRBD1 or TRBD2, each matching 5 bases. The CDR3 sequence: CASRSGGMTYNEQFF. In DNA form, the CDR3 reads TGTGCCAGCAGGTCTGGGGGAATGACCTACAATGAGCAGTTCTTC.